This T cell receptor (beta chain) was documented in a study of PD-L1 blockade in urothelial cancer. CDR1 MNHNS and CDR2 SASEGT come from the germline V gene. Deletions cut 8 bases from V and 0 bases from J, with 10 bases between. The CDR3 covers 13 residues. Assay: immunoSEQ multiplex PCR; the TCRdb copy retains only in-frame clones and omits some. The sample lists about 29,000 clones, more than 75% occurring once. The sequence was collected from a man over 45 with urothelial cancer. This rearrangement joins TRBV6-1 to TRBJ1-1, with D perhaps matching TRBD1 (5 bases). The sample was PBMCs, taken around atezolizumab (anti-PD-L1) treatment. CDR3 loop: CASGRQLNTEAFF. The CDR3 DNA sequence: TGTGCCAGCGGAAGACAGTTGAACACTGAAGCTTTCTTT.